The entry below describes one TCR beta chain. No cognate antigen has been identified for it. One end of the junction varies from germline; a read error may be responsible. Library generation was performed with 5' RACE. For sequencing, an Illumina HiSeq 2500 was employed. A second PCR of roughly 6 to 12 cycles was performed with a sample-barcoded 5' primer and a J-beta primer mix. A template-switch 5' adaptor carrying 12 random nucleotides introduced a unique molecular identifier onto each TCR beta cDNA molecule. Each sample yielded at least 3 million CDR3-containing paired-end reads. The Mint cDNA synthesis kit, primed by a TRBC-specific oligonucleotide, was used to synthesize first-strand cDNA from all RNA. After uracil-DNA glycosylase treatment, a first 18-cycle PCR used universal primers M1SS and BC2_uni_R on all cDNA. In the source study's methods: Normalization of each sample was performed by random selection of 1 million high-quality reads, each carrying a distinct molecular identifier. Reads with shared molecular identifiers were discarded instead of being binned into consensus sequences. MiTCR, run with a Q25 quality threshold and the strictest error-elimination algorithm, handled CDR3 identification, clonotype clustering and error correction. A nonparametric unseen species model with Euler transformation was used to estimate lower-bound total TCR beta diversity. In TCRdb, the public reads were trimmed at Q25 with fastp and aligned with MiXCR, with productive beta chains retained. Rows matching on CDR3 protein sequence are summarized as one entry with the most common DNA and genes. These V and J calls are TCRdb output, not the study's own analysis. The sample table holds 700,000 to 1,000,000 distinct CDR3 sequences, of which approximately 48% were seen once. The biggest ten clones account for around 18% of the sample.

The data were taken from a study of blood T cells in healthy people across ages (dated by TCRdb to about 2015). Study-wide context: Template switching captured roughly one uniquely barcoded TCR beta cDNA molecule per two T cells in model experiments. Age-related changes in TCR beta repertoire diversity were measured in the study by deep sequencing normalized with unique cDNA molecular identifiers. Four age groups were formed from the donors: young (average about 15 years), middle-aged (approximately 40), aged (approximately 60) and long-lived (about 80). To avoid experimental bias, donors of different ages were spread randomly across the sequencing lanes. Using the same blood draw, the study looked at two additional independent replicas of 1 million unique cDNA reads for two donors, one aged 18 to 30 and the other aged 80 or older.

The germline V gene provides CDR1 SGDLS and CDR2 YYNGEE. Including cysteine and phenylalanine, the CDR3 has 14 amino acids. The sequence is cut down to CDR3 DNA, 42 bases in frame from base 1. General findings and caveats noted by the study authors: Donor CMV infection status was unknown, potentially confounding age-related changes in expanded clonotypes. The long-lived group showed more naive CD4+ T cells, fewer expanded clones and increased TCR diversity than the aged group, suggesting age selection. Since profiling was done on bulk unsorted PBMCs, naive and antigen-experienced compartments could not be conclusively compared. Observed TCR beta diversity correlated strongly with the percentage of naive T cells measured by flow cytometry. Observed TCR beta diversity per million T cells fell roughly linearly with age, and a significant reduction was already apparent by age around 39. Total diversity estimates from one million sequenced T cells were considered lower bounds and underestimates.

The donors were some 39 Caucasian individuals from Russia, aged roughly 6 to 100 years, who were systemically healthy. About 10 milliliters of peripheral blood were collected from each donor into EDTA-treated Vacutainer tubes. Ficoll-Paque density-gradient centrifugation was used to isolate PBMCs, with at least 6 million per sample. Total RNA, at least 6 micrograms per sample, was extracted from PBMCs with Trizol reagent. For every donor, flow cytometry on a PBMC aliquot measured the percentage of naive CD45RAhigh/CD27high T cells. Sequenced input: blood. This TCR was sampled from a man aged 60 to 75 in good health. The rearranged chain carries TRBV9 and TRBJ2-3; no D segment can be confidently identified. The CDR3 amino acid sequence is: CGSNSGQFTDTQYF. At the DNA level, the sequence is TGTGGCAGCAATTCGGGTCAGTTCACTGATACGCAGTATTTT.